This T cell receptor (beta chain) was documented in a study of CD8 T cells in Susac syndrome. Random-hexamer reverse transcription was applied to about 0.45 to 1 ug RNA. Using its own MiXCR run on the immunoSEQ multiplex PCR reads, TCRdb lists one record per CDR3 protein. The data show 150,000 to 200,000 distinct CDR3 sequences, more than 85% seen once. The source material was CD4+ T cells from PBMCs. The origin of this receptor is a human donor with Susac syndrome.

The chain's CDR3 is CASSYTFGANTGELFF. In nucleotides, the CDR3 is TGCGCCAGCAGCTACACTTTCGGCGCGAACACCGGGGAGCTGTTTTTT. The chain couples TRBV5-1 to TRBJ2-2; no definite D call. The V gene lost 3 bases and the J gene lost 0 bases, with 12 bases spanning the gap. Per the germline V gene, CDR1 is SGHRS and CDR2 is YFSETQ. This CDR3 contains 16 residues.